These 32 T cell receptor beta chains came from one sample sequenced in a study of shared clonotypes between healthy human individuals. This table comes from immunoSEQ multiplex PCR, and its TCRdb copy is limited to in-frame clones, with some not included. The sample shows approximately 2,000,000 clones, about 93% of them seen only once. Naive CD8 isolation took CD45RO-negative cells positively selected for CCR7 and excluded terminally differentiated effector memory CD45RA+ cells. The sequencing sample was made of naive CD8+ T cells from PBMCs. The receptors derive from a man aged 18 to 35 in good health. Some clones in this sample may be carry-over from other donors' samples.

This CDR3 reads CASSLPGPVGYTF. CDR3 nucleotide sequence: TGTGCCAGCAGCTTACCAGGACCGGTCGGCTACACCTTC. V is TRBV7-9 and J is TRBJ1-2; no clear D gene. V was pared by 2 bases and J by 8 bases, with 12 bases between. CDR1 is SEHNR and CDR2 is FQNEAQ in the germline V gene (reference sequence). CDR3 length: 13 residues.

The J gene is TRBJ2-7, the V gene TRBV5-6; TRBD1 agrees at 7 bases. CDR1 is SGHDT, CDR2 YYEEEE, per germline. V was clipped by 0 bases and J by 6 bases; unmatched bases: 18. This CDR3 contains 18 residues. The CDR3 protein is CASSLAWTGGRSTGEQYF. The CDR3 coding sequence is TGTGCCAGCAGCTTGGCGTGGACAGGTGGTCGCTCTACGGGCGAGCAGTACTTC.

The genes are TRBV13 and TRBJ2-1; 7 nucleotides agree with TRBD2. The CDR3 has 20 residues. In germline, CDR1 is PRHDT, CDR2 FYEKMQ (reference sequence). Losses at the gene ends were 2 bases for V and 2 bases for J; bases not matched to a gene: 18. CDR3 nucleotides: TGTGCCAGCAGCTTATTGGGTTTGATTGGGGGAGGGCCGCCCTACAATGAGCAGTTCTTC. Translation gives CASSLLGLIGGGPPYNEQFF.

The genes are TRBV28 and TRBJ2-5, with a possible D match to TRBD2 (6 bases). Trimming removed 3 bases at V and 5 bases at J, with 10 bases between. CDR1 is MDHEN, CDR2 SYDVKM, per germline. The CDR3 covers 13 residues. The CDR3 sequence: CASSFPGAETQYF. DNA of the CDR3: TGTGCCAGCAGTTTTCCGGGAGCGGAGACCCAGTACTTC.

The J gene is TRBJ1-1, the V gene TRBV7-9, with 9 bases matching TRBD1. The CDR3 length is 18 residues. In germline, CDR1 is SEHNR, CDR2 FQNEAQ (reference sequence). V trimming: 1 base; J trimming: 5 bases; junction bases outside the gene matches: 14. As DNA, the CDR3 is TGTGCCAGCAGCTTAGGGGGACCGGGACAGGGATATTGGACTGAAGCTTTCTTT. Its protein is CASSLGGPGQGYWTEAFF.

For the CDR3, the DNA is TGTGCCAGCAGTTTATTTAGTAGAGCCTCCTACGAGCAGTACTTC. Translation gives CASSLFSRASYEQYF. The chain recombines TRBV27 with TRBJ2-7; no clear D. Germline V gives CDR1 MNHEY, CDR2 SMNVEV (reference sequence). This CDR3 is built from 15 residues. The V gene lost 1 base and the J gene lost 0 bases, with 10 bases spanning the gap.

This chain links TRBV27 with TRBJ1-5; TRBD1 aligns across 9 bases. The CDR3 spans 18 residues. Germline trimming cut 5 bases from V and 7 bases from J; bases unmatched to any gene: 18. Per the germline V gene, CDR1 is MNHEY and CDR2 is SMNVEV (reference sequence). CDR3 nucleotide sequence: TGTGCCAGCAGTCGACTCTCGGCACAGGGGGCATTCGGACAGCCCCAGCATTTT. Protein product: CASSRLSAQGAFGQPQHF.

This clone came up a few times. Other DNA sequences within the sample encode an identical CDR3. This chain uses TRBV7-9 with TRBJ2-2; D unresolved. V was cut by 1 base and J by 5 bases, with 2 bases left in between. This CDR3 region has 12 residues. In germline, CDR1 is SEHNR, CDR2 FQNEAQ (reference sequence). DNA of the CDR3: TGTGCCAGCAGCTTAGGGACCGGGGAGCTGTTTTTT. It specifies CASSLGTGELFF.

The chain couples TRBV28 to TRBJ1-2; 9 positions match TRBD1. CDR1 and CDR2 (germline): MDHEN, SYDVKM. Unmatched junction bases numbered 12, after V lost 5 bases and J lost 8 bases. This CDR3 is 15 amino acids long. DNA for the CDR3: TGTGCCAGCAGTCCCTACCTGGGGACAGGGTGGGGCTACACCTTC. Translation: CASSPYLGTGWGYTF.

The V call is TRBV10-3, the J call TRBJ1-1, with TRBD1 as a possible D gene (6 bases). This CDR3 is built from 13 residues. From germline, CDR1 is ENHRY and CDR2 SYGVKD. The V end was cut by 2 bases, the J end by 11 bases, with 15 bases between. The CDR3 sequence is CAISEGEQGSAFF. In DNA form, the CDR3 reads TGTGCCATCAGTGAGGGGGAACAGGGAAGCGCTTTCTTT.

The chain carries TRBV27 and TRBJ1-1; weak D call: TRBD1 (5 bases). CDR1 and CDR2 from the germline V gene are MNHEY and SMNVEV (reference sequence). CDR3 length equals 14 residues. The germline V and J ends were trimmed by 5 bases and 1 base, with 11 bases remaining between them. CDR3 nucleotides: TGTGCCAGCAGTATCCAGGGCTGGAACACTGAAGCTTTCTTT. Translation: CASSIQGWNTEAFF.

The chain joins TRBV20-1 to TRBJ2-7; unclear D gene. This CDR3 region has 10 residues. With 6 bases removed from V and 5 bases from J, the gap between germline ends came to 8 bases. In germline, CDR1 is DFQATT, CDR2 SNEGSKA (reference sequence). In DNA form, the CDR3 reads TGCAGTGCGGGGATAGACGAGCAGTACTTC. Amino acids: CSAGIDEQYF.

The chain employs TRBV2 and TRBJ2-7; maybe TRBD1 (6 bases). This CDR3 comprises 17 residues. The germline V gene has CDR1 SNHLY and CDR2 FYNNEI. Trimming pared 6 bases from V and 2 bases from J, leaving 23 bases between. The CDR3 reads CASRVLTLGRGTYEQYF. In nucleotides, the CDR3 is TGTGCCAGCAGAGTGTTAACCTTGGGTAGGGGGACCTACGAGCAGTACTTC.

The chain joins TRBV28 to TRBJ2-7; weak D call: TRBD1 (6 bases). This CDR3 has 13 residues. Per the germline V gene, CDR1 is MDHEN and CDR2 is SYDVKM. V lost 7 bases to trimming and J lost 6 bases, with 16 bases between them. For the CDR3, the DNA is TGTGCCAGCACCACTTGGCTAGGGGGCGAGCAGTACTTC. Its translation: CASTTWLGGEQYF.

This chain connects TRBV28 to TRBJ2-5; TRBD2 might be the D (5 bases). Near its end, the DNA agrees better with TRBJ2-7, so the J call may be wrong. The CDR3 is 12 amino acids. The germline gives CDR1 MDHEN, CDR2 SYDVKM. The CDR3 region has the DNA TGTGCCAGCAGCCCGACTAACTACGAGCAGTACTTC. As protein: CASSPTNYEQYF.

This clone was observed a single time. The V and J genes are TRBV29-1 and TRBJ2-7; either TRBD1 or TRBD2 may supply D (5 bases each). There are 13 residues in the CDR3. Germline V lookup: CDR1 SQVTM, CDR2 ANQGSEA. V lost 6 bases and J 1 base, leaving 13 bases between the germline ends. The CDR3 sequence: CSVYRDASYEQYF. The CDR3 DNA sequence: TGCAGCGTATATCGGGACGCGTCCTACGAGCAGTACTTC.

In its sample, this clone was seen a few times. V is TRBV6-1 and J is TRBJ2-2; no firm D call. V lost 9 bases to trimming and J lost 7 bases, with 9 bases between them. The length of the CDR3 is 11 residues. CDR1 and CDR2 from the germline V gene are MNHNS and SASEGT. CDR3 coding DNA: TGTGCCAGTGTCCAGTTCGGGGAGCTGTTTTTT. It yields the protein CASVQFGELFF.

The chain is built from TRBV5-1 and TRBJ2-7; 13 bases line up with TRBD2. J gave up 3 bases and V 0 bases, and 6 bases lay outside the gene matches. CDR1 is SGHRS, CDR2 YFSETQ, per germline. The CDR3 covers 17 residues. CDR3 sequence (DNA): TGCGCCAGCAGCTTGGAGGCCGGACTAGCGGGAGTCTACGAGCAGTACTTC. As protein: CASSLEAGLAGVYEQYF. The full variable domain, rest sourced from reference TRBV5-1 and TRBJ2-7, is KAGVTQTPRYLIKTRGQQVTLSCSPISGHRSVSWYQQTPGQGLQFLFEYFSETQRNKGNFPGRFSGRQFSNSRSEMNVSTLELGDSALYLCASSLEAGLAGVYEQYFGPGTRLTVT.

This rearrangement joins TRBV9 to TRBJ2-1, with D unresolved. Germline CDR1 SGDLS, CDR2 YYNGEE. The CDR3 loop spans 13 amino acids. V was trimmed by 7 bases and J by 1 base, leaving 9 bases between them. The CDR3 bases are TGTGCCAGCTCTTCATCTTCCTACAATGAGCAGTTCTTC. Translated, it gives CASSSSSYNEQFF.

The rearrangement links TRBV5-6 to TRBJ1-1, with a weak D call TRBD1 (6 bases). From germline, CDR1 is SGHDT and CDR2 YYEEEE. The V gene lost 3 bases and the J gene lost 0 bases, with 15 bases spanning the gap. The CDR3 consists of 16 residues. The CDR3 region is CASSWGGRELNTEAFF. DNA for the CDR3: TGTGCCAGCAGCTGGGGGGGCCGGGAGTTGAACACTGAAGCTTTCTTT.

The chain couples TRBV7-8 to TRBJ2-1; TRBD1 aligns across 8 bases. Per the germline V gene, CDR1 is SGHVS and CDR2 is FQNEAQ. CDR3 length: 15 amino acids. With 5 bases clipped from V and 7 bases from J, the junction kept 10 bases outside the gene matches. The CDR3 sequence is CASSPQGASRNEQFF. The CDR3 DNA is TGTGCCAGCAGCCCCCAGGGGGCCTCTAGGAATGAGCAGTTCTTC.

This chain links TRBV5-1 with TRBJ2-7, with D maybe TRBD1 (6 bases). Trimming removed 3 bases at V and 2 bases at J, with 12 bases between. Germline loops: CDR1 SGHRS, CDR2 YFSETQ. The CDR3 consists of 14 residues. The CDR3 DNA reads as TGCGCCAGCAGCTCCGGGACACTAGCCTACGAGCAGTACTTC. Translation gives CASSSGTLAYEQYF.

This chain connects TRBV18 to TRBJ2-2; D is ambiguous. This CDR3 contains 15 residues. Germline CDR1 is KGHSH and CDR2 is LQKENI. V was clipped by 0 bases and J by 6 bases, with 11 bases between them. For the CDR3, the DNA is TGTGCCAGCTCACCACCGGTCGAATTGGCCGGGGAGCTGTTTTTT. It is translated as CASSPPVELAGELFF.

This chain joins TRBV29-1 and TRBJ2-7; tentative D call: TRBD2 (8 bases). Germline values: CDR1 SQVTM, CDR2 ANQGSEA. The length of the CDR3 is 14 residues. V lost 7 bases and J lost 1, with 17 bases in between. The CDR3 nucleotides read TGCAGCGCCAAGGGGGCTAGCGGGTCCTACGAGCAGTACTTC. Protein product: CSAKGASGSYEQYF.

This clone was seen only a few times. The chain combines TRBV27 with TRBJ1-5; D may be TRBD1 (5 bases). The germline gives CDR1 MNHEY, CDR2 SMNVEV (reference sequence). CDR3 length: 14 residues. Trimming shortened V by 2 bases and J by 7 bases, and 12 bases separated the two germline ends. The CDR3 nucleotides are TGTGCCAGCAGTTTAGGGACTTTTGCCCAGCCCCAGCATTTT. This translates into CASSLGTFAQPQHF.

This sequence joins TRBV23-1 and TRBJ2-7, with 8 bases identical to TRBD1. TRBV23-1 is an open reading frame, and its role is uncertain. The CDR3 totals 15 residues. J gave up 0 bases and V 4 bases, and 5 bases lay outside the gene matches. The CDR3 loop reads CASSLGDRYSYEQYF. CDR3 sequence (DNA): TGCGCCAGCAGTCTAGGGGACAGGTACTCCTACGAGCAGTACTTC.

This clone was seen just once. The chain couples TRBV4-2 to TRBJ2-3, with D perhaps matching TRBD2 (6 bases). V shed 1 base and J shed 1 base, with 9 bases lying between them. In germline, CDR1 is LGHNA, CDR2 YNFKEQ. This CDR3 has 15 amino acids. CDR3 sequence (DNA): TGTGCCAGCAGCCAAGGGGGGGAGGGCACAGATACGCAGTATTTT. The encoded protein is CASSQGGEGTDTQYF.

V is TRBV6-1 and J is TRBJ2-7; D might be TRBD1 or TRBD2, each matching 7 bases. The V gene's germline CDR1 is MNHNS and CDR2 SASEGT. The CDR3 spans 16 residues. V lost 4 bases, J lost 3 bases, and 19 bases lay in between. DNA for the CDR3: TGTGCCAGCAGTGGTCCGGGTCCCAGGGGGGGCTACGAGCAGTACTTC. As protein: CASSGPGPRGGYEQYF.

The rearrangement links TRBV12-5 to TRBJ1-2; the D is unclear. CDR1 is LGHNT and CDR2 is FRNRAP in the germline V gene. V was trimmed by 0 bases and J by 14 bases, leaving 16 bases between them. The CDR3 covers 13 residues. The CDR3 region is CASGLVLASDPTF. In DNA form, the CDR3 reads TGTGCTAGTGGTTTGGTACTCGCGTCGGATCCTACCTTC.

This clone was seen a single time. The chain has TRBV28 and TRBJ2-1; TRBD2 matches 8 bases. The CDR3 has 17 amino acids. V lost 4 bases to trimming and J lost 7 bases; unmatched junction nucleotides: 15. Germline CDR1 and CDR2: MDHEN and SYDVKM. This CDR3 reads CASSWRREAARRNEQFF. DNA of the CDR3: TGTGCCAGCAGTTGGCGGCGGGAGGCCGCCCGGCGGAATGAGCAGTTCTTC. The full variable domain, with the rest looked up from reference TRBV28 and TRBJ2-1, is DVKVTQSSRYLVKRTGEKVFLECVQDMDHENMFWYRQDPGLGLRLIYFSYDVKMKEKGDIPEGYSVSREKKERFSLILESASTNQTSMYLCASSWRREAARRNEQFFGPGTRLTVL.

The V gene is TRBV2, the J gene TRBJ2-1; weak D call: TRBD1 (5 bases). Germline assignment: CDR1 SNHLY and CDR2 FYNNEI. The CDR3 is 16 amino acids. Trimming left V 3 bases short and J 0 bases short, with 12 bases between. The CDR3 region is CASSERATASYNEQFF. DNA for the CDR3: TGTGCCAGCAGTGAGCGCGCGACAGCCTCCTACAATGAGCAGTTCTTC.

The rearrangement links TRBV19 to TRBJ1-1; a possible D gene is TRBD1 (6 bases). The V end was cut by 5 bases, the J end by 5 bases, with 15 bases between. The CDR3 has 14 residues. The germline V gene encodes CDR1 LNHDA and CDR2 SQIVND (reference sequence). The CDR3 sequence is CASSLGGQNTEAFF. The CDR3 DNA follows: TGTGCCAGTAGTCTTGGGGGACAAAATACTGAAGCTTTCTTT.